The 8 T cell receptor beta chains below all came from one sample that was sequenced in a study of blood T cell repertoires in COVID-19. Assay: immunoSEQ multiplex PCR; the TCRdb copy retains only in-frame clones and omits some. Of 200,000 to 300,000 clones in the sample, about 87% were seen once. Sequenced sample: PBMCs or T cells enriched from blood (not recorded which). The receptors were sampled from a woman in her thirties or forties with acute COVID-19.

This clone was detected only once. The rearrangement uses TRBV19 and TRBJ2-1; perhaps TRBD1 as D (5 bases). V lost 6 bases and J 10 bases, leaving 22 bases between the germline ends. CDR1 LNHDA and CDR2 SQIVND come from the germline V gene (reference sequence). The CDR3 contains 15 residues. This CDR3 is CASSLTRAGLYEQFF. The CDR3 nucleotides are TGTGCCAGTAGCCTAACCAGGGCAGGGCTATACGAGCAGTTCTTC.

This rearrangement joins TRBV25-1 to TRBJ1-1; weak D call: TRBD1 (6 bases). Trimming left V 8 bases short and J 2 bases short, with 27 bases between. This CDR3 contains 18 residues. Germline V gene sequence: CDR1 MGHDK, CDR2 SYGVNS. The CDR3 here is CASYLPRGGTLINTEAFF. In DNA form, the CDR3 reads TGTGCCAGCTACCTTCCAAGGGGGGGGACCTTGATAAACACTGAAGCTTTCTTT.

CDR3 sequence: CASSLNQAGNEQFF. CDR3 DNA sequence: TGTGCCAGCAGCTTAAACCAAGCTGGCAATGAGCAGTTCTTC. The rearrangement links TRBV7-9 to TRBJ2-1; the D is unclear. Per germline, CDR1 SEHNR and CDR2 FQNEAQ (reference sequence). The CDR3 has 14 residues. Deletions cut 2 bases from V and 6 bases from J, with 11 bases between.

The rearrangement joins TRBV6-5 to TRBJ1-1; D is uncertain. The CDR3 runs to 14 residues. CDR1 is MNHEY and CDR2 is SVGAGI in the germline V gene. Trimming removed 0 bases from V and 5 bases from J, with 10 bases in between. CDR3 sequence: CASSYSSRMTEAFF. As DNA, the CDR3 is TGTGCCAGCAGTTACTCGTCCAGGATGACTGAAGCTTTCTTT.

The V call is TRBV24-1, the J call TRBJ1-2; 7 bases agree with TRBD1. This CDR3 spans 14 amino acids. Germline V gives CDR1 KGHDR, CDR2 SFDVKD. V dropped 4 bases and J dropped 7; count of bases not matched to a gene: 8. CDR3 bases: TGTGCCACCAGTGACCGTGGACAGGTCGTTGGCTACACCTTC. Protein product: CATSDRGQVVGYTF.

In DNA form, the CDR3 reads TGTGCCAGCAGTCCAAGGGCAGGGGCTTCTGGAAACACCATATATTTT. Its protein product is CASSPRAGASGNTIYF. The chain uses TRBV7-2 and TRBJ1-3; D is perhaps TRBD1 (6 bases). Trimming removed 6 bases at V and 1 base at J, with 16 bases between. CDR3 length equals 16 residues. Germline lookup yields CDR1 SGHTA and CDR2 FQGNSA.

V is TRBV11-3 and J is TRBJ2-7; D might be TRBD2 (6 bases). The CDR3 loop spans 14 amino acids. The germline gives CDR1 SGHNT, CDR2 YENEEA. Trimming cost V 2 bases and J 1 base, with 9 bases left between them. This CDR3 is CASSLSGYSYEQYF. The CDR3, as DNA: TGTGCCAGCAGCTTAAGCGGGTATTCCTACGAGCAGTACTTC. Full variable domain (remainder filled in from reference TRBV11-3 and TRBJ2-7): EAGVVQSPRYKIIEKKQPVAFWCNPISGHNTLYWYLQNLGQGPELLIRYENEEAVDDSQLPKDRFSAERLKGVDSTLKIQPAELGDSAVYLCASSLSGYSYEQYFGPGTRLTVT.

This chain connects TRBV7-9 to TRBJ1-1; D is ambiguous. The germline V gene has CDR1 SEHNR and CDR2 FQNEAQ (reference sequence). This CDR3 is 14 amino acids long. With 5 bases removed from V and 5 bases from J, the gap between germline ends came to 15 bases. The CDR3 DNA is TGTGCCAGCAGCCAACGGACTAGTAGGACTGAAGCTTTCTTT. Translating it yields CASSQRTSRTEAFF. The complete variable domain, with remaining parts taken from reference TRBV7-9 and TRBJ1-1, reads DTGVSQNPRHKITKRGQNVTFRCDPISEHNRLYWYRQTLGQGPEFLTYFQNEAQLEKSRLLSDRFSAERPKGSFSTLEIQRTEQGDSAMYLCASSQRTSRTEAFFGQGTRLTVV.